Detailed here is one T cell receptor beta chain. TCRdb itself ran the 5' RACE reads through MiXCR, one entry per CDR3 protein. Of 100,000 to 150,000 distinct CDR3 sequences in the sample, over 15% are singletons; the top ten hold 4.5% to 6.5%. This sample was taken from a study of T-cell memory formation after mild COVID-19. The germline CDR1 and CDR2 sequences are SGHTA and FQGNSA. The CDR3 loop spans 15 amino acids. V lost 3 bases and J lost 0, with 10 bases in between. The chain couples TRBV7-2 to TRBJ2-3; the D is unclear. The TCR was taken from a young man who had mild COVID-19 (a few samples of this study predate the infection). Cell type and time point are not known. The sample comprised PBMCs or a T cell subset sorted from them (not recorded which). The CDR3 protein is CASSFPRRSTDTQYF. The CDR3 DNA reads TGTGCCAGCAGCTTTCCGCGAAGGAGCACAGATACGCAGTATTTT.